The 2 T cell receptor beta chains presented below share a single source sample, sequenced in a study of control samples from healthy donors and cancer patients. Assay: immunoSEQ multiplex PCR; the TCRdb copy retains only in-frame clones and omits some. The sample gives 84,000 or so clones, roughly 88% of which show up once; around a tenth is in the top ten. Material: PBMCs. These receptors came from a man in his 60s with head and neck cancer.

This chain connects TRBV11-2 to TRBJ2-7; a weak D match, TRBD1 (5 bases). This CDR3 is 14 amino acids long. Trimming removed 5 bases at V and 0 bases at J, with 11 bases between. Per the germline V gene, CDR1 is SGHAT and CDR2 is FQNNGV. This CDR3 reads CASSQVGASYEQYF. CDR3 coding DNA: TGTGCCAGCAGCCAAGTAGGGGCCTCCTACGAGCAGTACTTC. Full variable domain (outside the CDR3, taken from reference TRBV11-2 and TRBJ2-7): EAGVAQSPRYKIIEKRQSVAFWCNPISGHATLYWYQQILGQGPKLLIQFQNNGVVDDSQLPKDRFSAERLKGVDSTLKIQPAKLEDSAVYLCASSQVGASYEQYFGPGTRLTVT.

This clone came up once. The chain uses TRBV11-2 and TRBJ1-1; D gene ambiguous. Germline-derived CDR1 and CDR2 are SGHAT and FQNNGV. This CDR3 is 13 amino acids long. Trimming left V 0 bases short and J 4 bases short, with 6 bases between. The CDR3 DNA reads TGTGCCAGCAGCTTAGATCAACCCACTGAAGCTTTCTTT. It specifies CASSLDQPTEAFF.